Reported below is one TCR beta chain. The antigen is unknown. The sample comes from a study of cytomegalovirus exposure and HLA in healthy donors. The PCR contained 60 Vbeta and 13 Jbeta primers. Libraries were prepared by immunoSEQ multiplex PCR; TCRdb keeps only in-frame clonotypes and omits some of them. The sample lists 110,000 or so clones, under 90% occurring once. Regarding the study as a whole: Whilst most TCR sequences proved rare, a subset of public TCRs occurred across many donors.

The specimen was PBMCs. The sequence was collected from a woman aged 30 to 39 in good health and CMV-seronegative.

The CDR3 region has the DNA TGTGCCAGTAGTGTTACCGGGACAGGGGCGATAGTTGAGCAGTTCTTC. It specifies CASSVTGTGAIVEQFF. This rearrangement joins TRBV19 to TRBJ2-1; 10 positions agree with TRBD1. The CDR3 runs 16 residues. From germline, CDR1 is LNHDA and CDR2 SQIVND (reference sequence). Trimming cost V 5 bases and J 9 bases; bases outside gene matches: 13.